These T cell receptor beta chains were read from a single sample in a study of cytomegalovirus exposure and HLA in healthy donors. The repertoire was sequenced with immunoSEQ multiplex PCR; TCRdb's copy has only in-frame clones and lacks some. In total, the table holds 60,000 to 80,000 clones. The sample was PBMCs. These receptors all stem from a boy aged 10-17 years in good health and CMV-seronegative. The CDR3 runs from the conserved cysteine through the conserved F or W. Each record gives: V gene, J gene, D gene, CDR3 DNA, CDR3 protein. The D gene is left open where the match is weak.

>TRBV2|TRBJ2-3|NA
TGTGCCAGCACCATGGAGGGGGCATTCACAGATACGCAGTATTTT
CASTMEGAFTDTQYF
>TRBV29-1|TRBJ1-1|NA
TGCAGCGTTGTTTGGGGGCCCACTGAAGCTTTCTTT
CSVVWGPTEAFF
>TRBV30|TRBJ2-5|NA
TGTGCCTGGAGTGTACGGGTACAAGAGACCCAGTACTTC
CAWSVRVQETQYF
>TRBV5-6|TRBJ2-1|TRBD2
TGTGCCAGCAGCCTGGGACTAGCGGGGCCCTACAATGAGCAGTTCTTC
CASSLGLAGPYNEQFF
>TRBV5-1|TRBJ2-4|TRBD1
TGCGCCAGCAGCAGGGCAGCGGGACAGGGCTTTTACATTCAGTACTTC
CASSRAAGQGFYIQYF
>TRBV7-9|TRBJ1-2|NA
TGTGCCAGCAGCTTACCTTCAGGGTATAATGGCTACACCTTC
CASSLPSGYNGYTF
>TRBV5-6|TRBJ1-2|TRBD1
TGTGCCAGCAGCCAACCCGGGACAGGGGGATTCTATGGCTACACCTTC
CASSQPGTGGFYGYTF
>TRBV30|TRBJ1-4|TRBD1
TGTGCCTGGAGTGTACCAGGGACAGAGTCTGAAAAACTGTTTTTT
CAWSVPGTESEKLFF
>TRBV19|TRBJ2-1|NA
TGTGCCAGTCAAAGCCGACTAGTAGGGGTCAGCTCCTACAATGAGCAGTTCTTC
CASQSRLVGVSSYNEQFF
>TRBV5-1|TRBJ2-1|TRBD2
TGCGCCAGCAGCGGAGCGGGAGGGGACGATGAGCAGTTCTTC
CASSGAGGDDEQFF
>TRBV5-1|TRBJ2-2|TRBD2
TGCGCCAGCAGCCCGAGGCCCCCTAGCGGGGATAACACCGGGGAGCTGTTTTTT
CASSPRPPSGDNTGELFF
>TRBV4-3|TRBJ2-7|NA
TGCGCCAGCAGCTCTCATTCCGGGCAGGGCGAGCAGTACTTC
CASSSHSGQGEQYF
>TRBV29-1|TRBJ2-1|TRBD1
TGCAGCGTTGGGGGGACAGTTTACAATGAGCAGTTCTTC
CSVGGTVYNEQFF
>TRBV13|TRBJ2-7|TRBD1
TGTGCCAGCAGTCAAACTAGGGGACAGGGGCTCCCCTACGAGCAGTACTTC
CASSQTRGQGLPYEQYF
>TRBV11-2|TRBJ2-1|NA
TGTGCCAGCAGCAACCAGGGGTTAGATGAGCAGTTCTTC
CASSNQGLDEQFF
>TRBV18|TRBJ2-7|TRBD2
TGTGCCAGCTCACCAATACGAACTAGCGGGAACTACGAGCAGTACTTC
CASSPIRTSGNYEQYF
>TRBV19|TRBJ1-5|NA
TGTGCCAGTAGCCAGTCTTTGAATCAGCCCCAGCATTTT
CASSQSLNQPQHF
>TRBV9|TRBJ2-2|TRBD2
TGTGCCAGCAGCGTAGGAGCGGGAGGGTTTACCGGGGAGCTGTTTTTT
CASSVGAGGFTGELFF
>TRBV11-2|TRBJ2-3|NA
TGTGCCAGCAGCTTAAACGGTTTATCAGGAGATACGCAGTATTTT
CASSLNGLSGDTQYF
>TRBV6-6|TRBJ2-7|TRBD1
TGTGCCAGCAGTAACGGACAGGGTTGGTACGAGCAGTACTTC
CASSNGQGWYEQYF
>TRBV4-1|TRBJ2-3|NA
TGCGCCAGCAGCCAGCAGGGTCCCCGGGCAGATACGCAGTATTTT
CASSQQGPRADTQYF
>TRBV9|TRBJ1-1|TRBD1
TGTGCCAGCAGCGTAGTGGCAGGGGGCCCCACTGAAGCTTTCTTT
CASSVVAGGPTEAFF
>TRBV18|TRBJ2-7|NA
TGTGCCAGCTCAACGACAGGAGTCACCTACGAGCAGTACTTC
CASSTTGVTYEQYF
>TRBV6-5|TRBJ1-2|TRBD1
TGTGCCAGCAGCCGGGACAGCCCAAAAGGCTACACCTTC
CASSRDSPKGYTF
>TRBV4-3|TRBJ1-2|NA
TGCGCCAGCAGCCAAGAACCAGGTTCTGGCTACACCTTC
CASSQEPGSGYTF
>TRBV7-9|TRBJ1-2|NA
TGTGCCAGCAGCCCCAATGGGGGCCTTGCCCCGTATGGCTACACCTTC
CASSPNGGLAPYGYTF
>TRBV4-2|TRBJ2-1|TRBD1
TGTGCCAGCAGCCAATGGGACAGGGTCTCCGACAATGAGCAGTTCTTC
CASSQWDRVSDNEQFF
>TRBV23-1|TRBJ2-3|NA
TGCGCCAGCAGTCGAGCAGACAGACACGGAGGCACAGATACGCAGTATTTT
CASSRADRHGGTDTQYF
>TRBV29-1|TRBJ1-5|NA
TGCAGCGTTGGGGCAAACAGGAATCAGCCCCAGCATTTT
CSVGANRNQPQHF
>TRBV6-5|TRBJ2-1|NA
TGTGCCAGCAGTTACCGACAGACCTACAATGAGCAGTTCTTC
CASSYRQTYNEQFF
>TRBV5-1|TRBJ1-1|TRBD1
TGCGCCAGCAGCGTGGACAGGGTACGAATGAACACTGAAGCTTTCTTT
CASSVDRVRMNTEAFF
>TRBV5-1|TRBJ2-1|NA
TGCGCCAGCAGCTTGGTACAGAGCAATGAGCAGTTCTTC
CASSLVQSNEQFF
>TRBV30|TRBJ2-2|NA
TGTGCCTGGAGTGTACCTTTGACGAGGAGAAACACCGGGGAGCTGTTTTTT
CAWSVPLTRRNTGELFF
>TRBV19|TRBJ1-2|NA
TGTGCCAGTAGACTTCGCCCCAGGGCGGATGGCTACACCTTC
CASRLRPRADGYTF
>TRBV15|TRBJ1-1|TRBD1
TGTGCCACCAGCGGATGGACAGGGTCCCCTGTGGCTTTCTTT
CATSGWTGSPVAFF
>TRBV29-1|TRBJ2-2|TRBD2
TGCAGCGTTGAGACTAGCGGGAGTTATGGGGAGCTGTTTTTT
CSVETSGSYGELFF
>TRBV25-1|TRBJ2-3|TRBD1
TGTGCCAGCACAGGGGGCGCCGGGGATACGCAGTATTTT
CASTGGAGDTQYF
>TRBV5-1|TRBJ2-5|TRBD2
TGCGCCAGCAAAACGAGCGGGAGGGAGACCCAGTACTTC
CASKTSGRETQYF
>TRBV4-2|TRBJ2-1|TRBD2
TGTGCCAGCAGCCGATGGACTAGCGGGGGAAATGAGCAGTTCTTC
CASSRWTSGGNEQFF